One and the same sample provided the 27 T cell receptor beta chains below, sequenced in a study of human T cells and chemical hapten exposure. The time point is: pre-sensitization, week 0. Indicated treatment: therapeutic diphenylcyclopropenone sensitization with weekly scalp DPC. From the RACE reads, TCRdb called clonotypes with MiXCR, one entry per CDR3 protein. Among a few hundred thousand distinct CDR3 sequences listed, 4.5% to 5.5% were seen once. This specimen was whole blood, taken in connection with sensitization to the hapten diphenylcyclopropenone (DPC). All receptors derive from a woman aged 18 to 35 with alopecia areata. Some clones in this sample may be carry-over from other donors' samples.

The chain combines TRBV7-2 with TRBJ2-5, with D unclear. Per the germline V gene, CDR1 is SGHTA and CDR2 is FQGNSA. V lost 1 base to trimming and J lost 0 bases, with 9 bases between them. This CDR3 is built from 15 residues. The CDR3 is CASSLVVANQETQYF. Written as DNA, the CDR3 is TGTGCCAGCAGCTTAGTTGTGGCGAACCAAGAGACCCAGTACTTC. Using reference TRBV7-2 and TRBJ2-5 for the parts outside the CDR3, the full variable domain is GAGVSQSPSNKVTEKGKDVELRCDPISGHTALYWYRQSLGQGLEFLIYFQGNSAPDKSGLPSDRFSAERTGGSVSTLTIQRTQQEDSAVYLCASSLVVANQETQYFGPGTRLLVL.

Note on this clonotype: Possible read error: a much larger clone is one base away. V and J are TRBV29-1 and TRBJ1-4, with D hard to call. From germline, CDR1 is SQVTM and CDR2 ANQGSEA. This CDR3 spans 12 amino acids. CDR3 region: CSVEESGDELVF. CDR3 DNA sequence: TGCAGCGTTGAAGAGTCAGGCGATGAACTGGTTTTT.

This clonotype was counted between two and nine times. V gene TRBV7-9 combines with J gene TRBJ1-2; 7 bases are shared with TRBD1. The CDR3 runs to 13 residues. Germline V gene data show CDR1 as SEHNR and CDR2 as FQNEAQ (reference sequence). Germline trimming cut 6 bases from V and 8 bases from J; bases unmatched to any gene: 9. CDR3 sequence reads: CASRETGNGGYTF. The DNA for the CDR3 is TGTGCCAGCAGGGAGACAGGGAACGGCGGCTACACCTTC. Together with reference TRBV7-9 and TRBJ1-2, the CDR3 gives the full variable domain: DTGVSQNPRHKITKRGQNVTFRCDPISEHNRLYWYRQTLGQGPEFLTYFQNEAQLEKSRLLSDRFSAERPKGSFSTLEIQRTEQGDSAMYLCASRETGNGGYTFGSGTRLTVV.

This clonotype has a handful of counts. The gene calls are TRBV7-2 and TRBJ2-5; 10 nucleotides line up with TRBD2. Looked up from germline, CDR1 is SGHTA and CDR2 is FQGNSA. The CDR3 has 17 amino acids. Trimming cost V 5 bases and J 2 bases; bases outside gene matches: 11. The CDR3 reads CASSQNFPAGGQETQYF. The CDR3 DNA reads TGTGCCAGCAGCCAAAACTTCCCAGCGGGGGGGCAAGAGACCCAGTACTTC.

The V gene is TRBV28, the J gene TRBJ2-7; no definite D call. V dropped 3 bases and J dropped 3 bases, with 9 bases sitting between them. CDR1 and CDR2 from the germline V gene are MDHEN and SYDVKM. The length of the CDR3 is 13 residues. CDR3 in DNA: TGTGCCAGCAGTTTCGGCCCTATCTACGAGCAGTACTTC. Protein product: CASSFGPIYEQYF.

The chain recombines TRBV28 with TRBJ2-5; D remains ambiguous. CDR1 MDHEN and CDR2 SYDVKM come from the germline V gene. The CDR3 runs 15 residues. V shed 5 bases and J shed 5 bases, with 18 bases lying between them. CDR3 protein: CASSPTPGPGETQYF. CDR3 nucleotides: TGTGCCAGCAGTCCCACTCCGGGCCCTGGGGAGACCCAGTACTTC.

This clonotype was seen at least ten times. The chain carries TRBV6-2 or TRBV6-3 and TRBJ1-6; tentative D call: TRBD1 (6 bases). The CDR3 length is 16 residues. V lost 0 bases, J lost 8 bases, and 14 bases lay in between. Germline values: CDR1 MNHEY, CDR2 SVGEGT. CDR3 DNA: TGTGCCAGCAGTTACTCGCAGGGGAGAGGCGATTCACCCCTCCACTTT. Translation gives CASSYSQGRGDSPLHF.

The chain recombines TRBV5-1 with TRBJ2-7, with 15 bases that match TRBD2. Germline trimming cut 5 bases from V and 3 bases from J; bases unmatched to any gene: 3. The length of the CDR3 is 15 residues. Per the germline V gene, CDR1 is SGHRS and CDR2 is YFSETQ. CDR3 residues: CASSPGLAGGYEQYF. CDR3 coding DNA: TGCGCCAGCAGTCCGGGACTAGCGGGGGGCTACGAGCAGTACTTC.

The V gene is TRBV11-2, the J gene TRBJ2-1; D could derive from TRBD1 or TRBD2 (5 bases each). The CDR3 is made up of 13 amino acids. Trimming cost V 8 bases and J 5 bases, with 13 bases left between them. Germline V gene data show CDR1 as SGHAT and CDR2 as FQNNGV. The DNA of the CDR3 is TGTGCCAGCTGTCGTGGGACCAACAATGAGCAGTTCTTC. Amino acid sequence: CASCRGTNNEQFF.

This clonotype was found many times. Here the CDR3 DNA reads TGTGCCACCTATTCTGGACTCTATAATTCACCCCTCCACTTT. Encoded protein: CATYSGLYNSPLHF. The chain couples TRBV18 to TRBJ1-6; D gene uncertain. The CDR3 runs to 14 residues. Trimming shortened V by 10 bases and J by 3 bases, and 13 bases separated the two germline ends. Germline-derived CDR1 and CDR2 are KGHSH and LQKENI.

This clonotype was observed many times. This chain connects TRBV5-6 to TRBJ2-2; possibly TRBD1 or TRBD2 for D (6 bases each). The germline V gene encodes CDR1 SGHDT and CDR2 YYEEEE. Trimming removed 4 bases from V and 6 bases from J, with 19 bases in between. The CDR3 extends over 16 amino acids. CDR3 in amino acids: CASSRGLAGEAGELFF. DNA of the CDR3: TGTGCCAGCAGCCGGGGGTTGGCAGGGGAGGCCGGGGAGCTGTTTTTT. The full variable domain, its missing parts supplied by reference TRBV5-6 and TRBJ2-2, is DAGVTQSPTHLIKTRGQQVTLRCSPKSGHDTVSWYQQALGQGPQFIFQYYEEEERQRGNFPDRFSGHQFPNYSSELNVNALLLGDSALYLCASSRGLAGEAGELFFGEGSRLTVL.

The table lists this clonotype with many counts. V and J are TRBV6-5 and TRBJ2-7; 12 bases map to TRBD2. This CDR3 has 15 residues. V gave up 4 bases and J gave up 7 bases; unmatched junction bases: 8. Looked up from germline, CDR1 is MNHEY and CDR2 is SVGAGI. The CDR3 loop is CASSSWTSGVQEQYF. The CDR3 DNA sequence: TGTGCCAGCAGTTCGTGGACTAGCGGGGTCCAGGAGCAGTACTTC.

This clonotype was counted at least ten times. The chain uses TRBV19 and TRBJ1-2; TRBD1 might be the D (6 bases). Germline values: CDR1 LNHDA, CDR2 SQIVND (reference sequence). With 5 bases removed from V and 5 bases from J, the gap between germline ends came to 12 bases. This CDR3 has 13 amino acids. The CDR3 DNA sequence: TGTGCCAGTAGTTGGGCAGGGGCTTATGGCTACACCTTC. It codes for CASSWAGAYGYTF.

This clonotype was detected ten times or more. The chain couples TRBV24-1 to TRBJ1-2; D unclear. CDR1 KGHDR and CDR2 SFDVKD come from the germline V gene. CDR3 size: 13 residues. The V gene lost 5 bases and the J gene lost 3 bases, with 9 bases spanning the gap. The CDR3 here is CATSGEVDYGYTF. DNA for the CDR3: TGTGCCACCAGTGGGGAGGTGGACTATGGCTACACCTTC.

This clonotype was observed at least ten times. This chain links TRBV7-9 with TRBJ2-5, with 9 bases identical to TRBD2. This CDR3 comprises 15 residues. Germline V gene data show CDR1 as SEHNR and CDR2 as FQNEAQ (reference sequence). V shed 4 bases, J shed 3 bases, and the junction held 6 bases outside the gene matches. CDR3 coding DNA: TGTGCCAGCAGCTACCCGCCTAGCGGGGAAGAGACCCAGTACTTC. It yields the protein CASSYPPSGEETQYF.

This clonotype showed up just a few times. The chain is built from TRBV28 and TRBJ2-3; a weak D match, TRBD1 (6 bases). CDR3 length: 16 amino acids. The V and J ends lost 4 bases and 4 bases respectively, with 18 bases between them. CDR1 is MDHEN and CDR2 is SYDVKM in the germline V gene. CDR3 residues: CASSSASSSGADTQYF. The CDR3 nucleotides read TGTGCCAGCAGTTCCGCCTCCTCCTCAGGGGCAGATACGCAGTATTTT.

This chain connects TRBV20-1 to TRBJ2-3; 9 nucleotides agree with TRBD2. This CDR3 comprises 14 residues. Unmatched junction bases numbered 6, after V lost 3 bases and J lost 5 bases. Germline loops: CDR1 DFQATT, CDR2 SNEGSKA (reference sequence). The CDR3 sequence is CSARERGDRDTQYF. The CDR3 nucleotides are TGCAGTGCTAGGGAGCGGGGGGACCGAGATACGCAGTATTTT.

This chain connects TRBV6-2 or TRBV6-3 to TRBJ1-5; 7 positions agree with TRBD1. Germline loops: CDR1 MNHEY, CDR2 SVGEGT. CDR3 length: 15 residues. V was clipped by 2 bases and J by 3 bases; unmatched bases: 4. CDR3 region: CASSYGGTVNQPQHF. The CDR3 nucleotides read TGTGCCAGCAGTTACGGGGGGACAGTCAATCAGCCCCAGCATTTT.

This clonotype was counted only a few times. V is TRBV2 and J is TRBJ1-1, with D possibly being TRBD1 (5 bases). Per the germline V gene, CDR1 is SNHLY and CDR2 is FYNNEI. The CDR3 has 12 amino acids. V lost 5 bases and J 11 bases, leaving 15 bases between the germline ends. CDR3 residues: CASSPLGQEAFF. CDR3 sequence (DNA): TGTGCCAGCAGTCCGTTGGGGCAAGAGGCTTTCTTT.

This clonotype was detected ten times or more. The chain recombines TRBV18 with TRBJ1-3; no definite D call. V dropped 3 bases and J dropped 0 bases, with 12 bases sitting between them. Germline CDR1 KGHSH, CDR2 LQKENI. This CDR3 is 16 amino acids long. The chain's CDR3 is CASSPQDGSSGNTIYF. The CDR3 region has the DNA TGTGCCAGCTCACCCCAAGACGGGAGCTCTGGAAACACCATATATTTT.

This clonotype was counted only a few times. Here the CDR3 reads CASSSQGSGANVLTF. The CDR3 DNA is TGTGCCAGCAGCTCCCAAGGTTCTGGGGCCAACGTCCTGACTTTC. V and J are TRBV5-6 and TRBJ2-6; D unclear. Germline-derived CDR1 and CDR2 are SGHDT and YYEEEE. This CDR3 is built from 15 residues. V was shortened by 3 bases and J by 1 base, with 8 bases between the two germline ends.

The chain has TRBV6-1 and TRBJ2-1; D is uncertain. Trimming shortened V by 3 bases and J by 4 bases, and 7 bases separated the two germline ends. CDR3 length equals 13 residues. Germline CDR1 and CDR2: MNHNS and SASEGT. This CDR3 reads CASSERQYNEQFF. CDR3 sequence (DNA): TGTGCCAGCAGTGAGAGGCAGTACAATGAGCAGTTCTTC.

The sample holds many counts of this clonotype. The chain carries TRBV6-1 and TRBJ2-5; no clear D gene. The germline CDR1 and CDR2 sequences are MNHNS and SASEGT. The CDR3 consists of 11 residues. V was clipped by 7 bases and J by 3 bases, with 6 bases between them. The CDR3 spells CASTPKETQYF. The CDR3 bases are TGTGCCAGCACCCCCAAAGAGACCCAGTACTTC.

This clonotype was seen a few times. The V call is TRBV6-2 or TRBV6-3, the J call TRBJ2-3; no clear D. The CDR3 loop spans 16 amino acids. Looked up from germline, CDR1 is MNHEY and CDR2 is SVGEGT. Trimming pared 2 bases from V and 3 bases from J, leaving 15 bases between. For the CDR3, the DNA is TGTGCCAGCAGTTACGACCAATTAGAAGGGACAGATACGCAGTATTTT. As protein: CASSYDQLEGTDTQYF.

The table lists this clonotype with many counts. The chain recombines TRBV28 with TRBJ1-6; maybe TRBD1 (6 bases). Trimming removed 5 bases from V and 3 bases from J, with 14 bases in between. The CDR3 length is 16 residues. In germline, CDR1 is MDHEN, CDR2 SYDVKM. The CDR3 DNA is TGTGCCAGCAGTGGACAAGGGGGATACTATAATTCACCCCTCCACTTT. The encoded protein is CASSGQGGYYNSPLHF.

This clonotype was counted only a few times. This chain connects TRBV28 to TRBJ1-2; possible D gene TRBD1, 5 bases. The CDR3 totals 12 residues. Trimming took 10 bases from V and 4 from J, leaving 13 bases between them. CDR1 and CDR2 (germline): MDHEN, SYDVKM. CDR3 in amino acids: CATSGGGYGYTF. CDR3 sequence (DNA): TGTGCCACCTCGGGGGGGGGCTATGGCTACACCTTC.

In this sample, this clonotype turned up many times. This chain joins TRBV4-3 and TRBJ2-4, with a weak D call TRBD2 (6 bases). There are 16 residues in the CDR3. The V gene's germline CDR1 is LGHNA and CDR2 YSLEER. Trimming removed 0 bases at V and 2 bases at J, with 11 bases between. CDR3 nucleotides: TGCGCCAGCAGCCAAGATTTGGAGGGGTCCAAAAACATTCAGTACTTC. Translating it yields CASSQDLEGSKNIQYF.